This T cell receptor beta chain was captured by sequencing in a study of T cells in tuberculosis. In the study overall: T cells were selected with CD1B tetramers loaded with glucose monomycolate. PBMC were archived before or within 7 days of starting treatment. Whole-study findings and limits: Active tuberculosis patients had shorter CDR3-alpha; the beta difference was nonsignificant.

This CDR3 has 12 amino acids. Germline CDR1 SQVTM, CDR2 ANQGSEA. V was cut by 4 bases and J by 5 bases, with 11 bases left in between. This clone occurred once. Its antigen is as yet unknown. Generated by immunoSEQ multiplex PCR, the TCRdb table keeps only in-frame clones and is missing some. Here the sample spans some 31,000 clones, under 95% being singletons. The time point here: new active TB diagnosis, blood taken before or within 7 days of starting treatment. Active tuberculosis patients were new diagnoses, HIV-seronegative, South African, and aged 18 years or older. This chain connects TRBV29-1 to TRBJ1-2; D is uncertain. This sequence originates from an adult with tuberculosis. Sample: PBMCs, taken at tuberculosis diagnosis. CDR3 coding DNA: TGCAGCGTTGCGAGACTTGAGTATGGCTACACCTTC. It specifies CSVARLEYGYTF.